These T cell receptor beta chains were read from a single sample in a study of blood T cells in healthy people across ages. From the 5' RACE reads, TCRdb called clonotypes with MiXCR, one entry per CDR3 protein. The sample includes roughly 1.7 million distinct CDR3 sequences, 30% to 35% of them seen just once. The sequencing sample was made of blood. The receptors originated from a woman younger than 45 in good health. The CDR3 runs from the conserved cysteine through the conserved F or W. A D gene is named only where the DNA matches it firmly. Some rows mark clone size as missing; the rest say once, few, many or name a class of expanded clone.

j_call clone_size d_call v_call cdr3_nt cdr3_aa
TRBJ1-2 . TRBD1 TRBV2 TGTGCCAGCAGTGCCTCGGGACAGGGCAGAAGCTACACCTTC CASSASGQGRSYTF
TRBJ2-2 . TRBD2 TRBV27 TGTGCCAGCAGTACGCAAACCGGGGGACTAGCGGGGGGGCCGGTCACCGGGGAGCTGTTTTTT CASSTQTGGLAGGPVTGELFF
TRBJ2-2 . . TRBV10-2 TGCGCCAGCAGCGACCAGGGGACCGGGGAGCTGTTTTTT CASSDQGTGELFF
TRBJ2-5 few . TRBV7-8 TGTGCCAGCAGCCCGGCGACGGGGGCCCGGGAGACCCAGTACTTC CASSPATGARETQYF
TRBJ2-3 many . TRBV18 TGTGCCAGCTCACCACAGCGAACCACAGATACGCAGTATTTT CASSPQRTTDTQYF
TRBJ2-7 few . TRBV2 TGCGCCATGAGGGGGGGAATTTCCTACGAGCAGTACTTC CAMRGGISYEQYF
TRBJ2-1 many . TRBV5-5 TGTGCCAGCAGCCTTAGGATTGGGGGCTCCTACAATGAGCAGTTCTTC CASSLRIGGSYNEQFF
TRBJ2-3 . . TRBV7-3 TGTGCCAGCAGCGGAAGGAGGGGGGATACGCAGTATTTT CASSGRRGDTQYF
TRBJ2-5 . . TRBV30 TGTGCCGGACACACAGGAAATCTGGCCCAGTACTTC CAGHTGNLAQYF
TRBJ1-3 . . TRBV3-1 TGTGCCAGCAGTCCTAGAGCTGGCTCTGGAAACACCATATATTTT CASSPRAGSGNTIYF
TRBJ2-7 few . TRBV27 TGTGCCAGCAGTTCAGGTAGCGGAACATTTACCTACGAGCAGTACTTC CASSSGSGTFTYEQYF
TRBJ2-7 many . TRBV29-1 TGCAGCGTTGAAGTCCAGGGTCGCGGCTACGAGCAGTACTTC CSVEVQGRGYEQYF
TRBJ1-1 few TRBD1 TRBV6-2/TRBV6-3 TGTGCCAGCACCACCGCGCCGGGACAGAGAAACACTGAAGCTTTCTTT CASTTAPGQRNTEAFF
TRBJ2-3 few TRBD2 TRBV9 TGTGCCAGCAGCGCCCAAGCGGGGGGGCAAGATACGCAGTATTTT CASSAQAGGQDTQYF
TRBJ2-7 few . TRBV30 TGTGCCTGGTCGTTCGGGACAACAAACTACGAGCAGTACTTC CAWSFGTTNYEQYF
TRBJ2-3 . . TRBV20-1 TGCAGTGCTAGAGCGGGGGCGGGTATCACAGATACGCGGTATTTT CSARAGAGITDTRYF
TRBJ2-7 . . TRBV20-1 TGCAGTGCCACCAAAGGGAGGACCAACCCCTACGAGCAGTACTTC CSATKGRTNPYEQYF
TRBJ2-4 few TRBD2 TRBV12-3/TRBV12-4 TGTGCCAGCAGTTTAGGCCGACTAGCGGGGCACTCGGAGCAGTACTTC CASSLGRLAGHSEQYF
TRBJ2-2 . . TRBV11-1 TGTGCCAGCAGCTTAGGGCAATTCGCGAACACCGGGGAGCTGTTTTTT CASSLGQFANTGELFF
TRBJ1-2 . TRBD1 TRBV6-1 TGTGCCAGCAGTGAAAGGGTATCCAGGACAGGGTATGGCTACACCTTC CASSERVSRTGYGYTF
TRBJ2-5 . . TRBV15 TGTGCCACCAGCAGAGACCCTGGGTTTAAAGAGACCCAGTACTTC CATSRDPGFKETQYF
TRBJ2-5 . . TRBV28 TGTGCCAGCAGTTTTAGGGCGGCGACCCAGTACTTC CASSFRAATQYF
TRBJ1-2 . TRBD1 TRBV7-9 TGTGCCAGCAGCTTAGAGGTATTGACACCGGAGACAGGGAGAGATGGCTACACCTTC CASSLEVLTPETGRDGYTF
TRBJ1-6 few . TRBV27 TGTGCCAGCAGCGGGGATGGCTCCTATAATTCACCCCTCCACTTT CASSGDGSYNSPLHF
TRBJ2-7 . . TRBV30 TGTGCCTGGAGTGGGGGCGGGACATCCTACGAGCAGTACTTC CAWSGGGTSYEQYF
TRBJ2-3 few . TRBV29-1 TGCAGCGTTGAAGGTGGCAACACAGATACGCAGTATTTT CSVEGGNTDTQYF
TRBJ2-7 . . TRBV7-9 TGTGCCAGCAGCTCCGAACAGGGCCCCTACGAGCAGTACTTC CASSSEQGPYEQYF
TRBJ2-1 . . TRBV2 TGTGCCAGCAGGCGACTATATGAGCAGTTCTTC CASRRLYEQFF
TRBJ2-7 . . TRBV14 TGTGCCAGCAGCCCGACTTCTGTCGGGGGGACATACGAGCAGTACTTC CASSPTSVGGTYEQYF
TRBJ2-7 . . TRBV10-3 TGTGCCATCAGTGAGGGCCCCGGCTCCTACGAGCAGTACTTC CAISEGPGSYEQYF
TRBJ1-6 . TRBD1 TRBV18 TGTGTCAGCTCACCTGGGGACAGGAGTAATTCACCCCTCCACTTT CVSSPGDRSNSPLHF
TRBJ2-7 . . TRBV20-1 TGCAGTGCTAGAGATTCCCTCCCGGGACAATCCTACGAGCAGTACTTC CSARDSLPGQSYEQYF
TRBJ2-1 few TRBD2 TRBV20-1 TGCAGTGCTAGAGGTCTAGCGGGGCTTCACAATGAGCAGTTCTTC CSARGLAGLHNEQFF
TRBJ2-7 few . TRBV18 TGTGCCAGCTCACCAGACAGGCGGATTTCCTATGAGCAGTACTTC CASSPDRRISYEQYF
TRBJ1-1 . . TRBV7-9 TGTGCCAGCAGCTCATATTCCTCCACCCGGGATGAAGCTTTCTTT CASSSYSSTRDEAFF
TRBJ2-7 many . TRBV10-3 TGTGCCATCAGTGATGCAGGGGACGGCTACGAGCAGTACTTC CAISDAGDGYEQYF
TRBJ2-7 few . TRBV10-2 TGCGCCAGCAGTGCGATCAGCTACGAGCAGTACTTC CASSAISYEQYF
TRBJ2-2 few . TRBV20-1 TGCAGTGCCAGGGGTCGGCCAGGGATCAGGACCGGGGAGCTGTTTTTT CSARGRPGIRTGELFF
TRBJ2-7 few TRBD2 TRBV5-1 TGCGCCAGCAGACCGGGACTAGACTCCTACGAGCAGTACTTC CASRPGLDSYEQYF
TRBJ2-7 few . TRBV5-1 TGCGCCAACAGCTTGACTGGAGATACCTACGAGCAGTACTTC CANSLTGDTYEQYF
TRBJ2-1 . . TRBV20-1 TGCAGTGCTAGAGACAGGGACAATGAGCAGTTCTTC CSARDRDNEQFF
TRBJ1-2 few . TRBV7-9 TGTGCCAGCAGCACGACAGGTGGCCCATACTATGGCTACACCTTC CASSTTGGPYYGYTF
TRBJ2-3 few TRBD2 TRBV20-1 TGCAGTGCTAGGGGGACTAGCGGAATTACAGATACGCAGTATTTT CSARGTSGITDTQYF